The rows below give T cell receptor beta chains drawn from one sample of a study of early T cells in non-severe SARS-CoV-2 infection. Using its own MiXCR run on the 5' RACE reads, TCRdb lists one record per CDR3 protein. This sample yields tens of thousands of distinct CDR3 sequences, of which 9% to 15% are seen a single time; 3.5% to 5% belongs to the top ten. The material sequenced was whole blood. These receptors all stem from an adult who was a healthcare worker with PCR-confirmed SARS-CoV-2 infection or an uninfected control (not recorded which). The CDR3 runs from the conserved cysteine through the conserved F or W. D genes are given only for firm matches. Clone size is stated in some rows and not others, as once, few, many or a class when expanded.

>few|.|TRBJ1-1|TRBV6-7
TGTGCCACCGATAGAACAGGGCAGGGGTTGGACACTGAAGCTTTCTTT
CATDRTGQGLDTEAFF
>many|TRBD1|TRBJ2-7|TRBV18
TGTGCCAGCTCCAGACAGGGCCTCTACGAGCAGTACTTC
CASSRQGLYEQYF
>.|.|TRBJ2-7|TRBV20-1
TGCAGTGCTAGAGATCCGGGACGAAGAGTGCAGTACTTC
CSARDPGRRVQYF
>many|.|TRBJ1-2|TRBV27
TGTGCCAGCTCCCAAATGATGGGGAACTATGGCTACACCTTC
CASSQMMGNYGYTF
>.|.|TRBJ2-7|TRBV10-3
TGTGCCATTAGGGCCGACGACGAGCAGTACTTC
CAIRADDEQYF
>many|.|TRBJ2-7|TRBV13
TGTGCCAGCAGCTTAGACGCAGGGGCCTACGAGCAGTACTTC
CASSLDAGAYEQYF
>.|.|TRBJ2-1|TRBV6-4
TGTGCCAGCAGTACCTTTTGGAGCTCCTACAATGAGCAGTTCTTC
CASSTFWSSYNEQFF
>few|.|TRBJ2-7|TRBV7-7
TGTGCCAGCAGCCTCACCCTTGCAACCTACGATGAGCAGTACTTC
CASSLTLATYDEQYF
>.|.|TRBJ2-3|TRBV28
TGTGCCAGCAGTTTACCGGGACGCTCGGGGCAGTATTTT
CASSLPGRSGQYF
>.|.|TRBJ1-1|TRBV30
TGTGCCTGGAGTCCTGACAGGATCAGCACTGAAGCTTTCTTT
CAWSPDRISTEAFF
>many|.|TRBJ2-1|TRBV6-6
TGTGCCAGCAGTGACAGCTCCTACAATGAGCAGTTCTTC
CASSDSSYNEQFF
>.|.|TRBJ2-3|TRBV29-1
TGCAGCGTTGTCCTCGCCGGAGATACGCAGTATTTT
CSVVLAGDTQYF
>many|TRBD2|TRBJ2-3|TRBV20-1
TGCAGTGCCACCCTCGGGACTAGCGGGATGGATACGCAGTATTTT
CSATLGTSGMDTQYF
>medium-sized|.|TRBJ1-3|TRBV30
TGTGCCTGGAGTGTTAGGGGCCTCTCTGGAAACACCATATATTTT
CAWSVRGLSGNTIYF
>.|TRBD2|TRBJ2-5|TRBV28
TGTGCCAGCAAGTCACTAGCGGGGCAAGAGACCCAGTACTTC
CASKSLAGQETQYF
>many|.|TRBJ2-3|TRBV7-6
TGTGCCAGCAGCTTAGGGGACCACGGGGGAGATACGCAGTATTTT
CASSLGDHGGDTQYF
>many|TRBD1|TRBJ1-1|TRBV20-1
TGCAGTGCTAGAGGCCCACAGGGGGCTCGGACTGAAGCTTTCTTT
CSARGPQGARTEAFF
>few|TRBD2|TRBJ2-2|TRBV11-3
TGTGCCAGCAGCTTAGGGCTAGCGGGAGGCTCAAACACCGGGGAGCTGTTTTTT
CASSLGLAGGSNTGELFF
>few|TRBD1|TRBJ2-7|TRBV29-1
TGCAGCGTCACAGGGACAGACATCGACGAGCAGTACTTC
CSVTGTDIDEQYF
>many|.|TRBJ1-1|TRBV30
TGTGCCTGGAGCGATCAGGGTGGCGGGACTGAAGCTTTCTTT
CAWSDQGGGTEAFF
>.|.|TRBJ1-1|TRBV18
TGTGCCAGCTCACTAACAGGGCCGAACACTGAAGCTTTCTTT
CASSLTGPNTEAFF
>few|.|TRBJ2-1|TRBV29-1
TGCAGCGTTGTACGGGGGCCGGATGAGCAGTTCTTC
CSVVRGPDEQFF
>many|TRBD2|TRBJ2-2|TRBV3-1
TGTGCCAGCAGCCAAGAAAGCGGGAGGCAAGGCACCGGGGAGCTGTTTTTT
CASSQESGRQGTGELFF
>.|.|TRBJ2-3|TRBV7-9
TGTGCCAGCAGCTTGGGATTCGCTGCAGATACGCAGTATTTT
CASSLGFAADTQYF
>many|.|TRBJ1-6|TRBV9
TGTGCCAGCAGCGGCCGGAGAAATAATTCACCCCTCCACTTT
CASSGRRNNSPLHF
>few|TRBD1|TRBJ2-7|TRBV12-3/TRBV12-4
TGTGCCAGCAGTCGACGGGACAGGTACGAGCAGTACTTC
CASSRRDRYEQYF
>many|TRBD1|TRBJ2-7|TRBV5-1
TGCGCCAGCAGCTTCGGGGACAGGGGTACCTACGAGCAGTACTTC
CASSFGDRGTYEQYF
>many|.|TRBJ1-1|TRBV5-6
TGTGCCAGCAGCTTGGGGGACGGGAACACTGAAGCTTTCTTT
CASSLGDGNTEAFF
>many|TRBD2|TRBJ2-3|TRBV7-2
TGTGCCAGCAGCTTGCAAAGCGGGAGGGCCACTTATACGCAGTATTTT
CASSLQSGRATYTQYF
>.|TRBD1|TRBJ1-2|TRBV6-5
TGTGCCAGCAGTTACTCCCCTCTTACCGGGACAGGGGTATATGGCTACACCTTC
CASSYSPLTGTGVYGYTF
>many|.|TRBJ1-4|TRBV29-1
TGCAGCGTTGCTACCTATGAAAAACTGTTTTTT
CSVATYEKLFF